The 31 T cell receptor beta chains given below trace back to one sample, sequenced in a study of blood T cell repertoires in COVID-19. Generated by immunoSEQ multiplex PCR, the TCRdb table keeps only in-frame clones and is missing some. The sample holds about 300,000 clones, roughly 90% seen once. The sample taken for sequencing was PBMCs or T cells enriched from blood (not recorded which). Source of these receptors: a young woman with acute COVID-19.

The gene calls are TRBV2 and TRBJ1-1; no firm D call. Germline values: CDR1 SNHLY, CDR2 FYNNEI. CDR3 length: 13 residues. V was pared by 6 bases and J by 1 base, with 9 bases between. CDR3 nucleotides: TGTGCCAGCAGCAATGGAGGGAACACTGAAGCTTTCTTT. Protein: CASSNGGNTEAFF.

This clone was observed a single time. J is TRBJ2-5 and V is TRBV29-1, with a tentative D call TRBD2 (6 bases). V was pared by 7 bases and J by 7 bases, with 16 bases between. Germline loops: CDR1 SQVTM, CDR2 ANQGSEA. CDR3 length: 12 residues. The CDR3 nucleotides are TGCAGCGCTATGACTAGTGAGGTGACCCAGTACTTC. This gives the protein CSAMTSEVTQYF.

On this clone itself: Other DNA sequences in this specimen translate into the identical CDR3. The chain recombines TRBV9 with TRBJ1-5; maybe TRBD1 (6 bases). The CDR3 extends over 14 amino acids. V was pared by 4 bases and J by 2 bases, with 10 bases between. Germline V CDR1 and CDR2: SGDLS, YYNGEE. The CDR3, as DNA: TGTGCCAGCAGCCTATCAGGGGGCAATCAGCCCCAGCATTTT. Its translation is CASSLSGGNQPQHF.

J is TRBJ2-3 and V is TRBV18; 9 bases agree with TRBD2. The CDR3 runs 15 residues. V lost 3 bases and J lost 5; bases outside the gene matches: 6. The germline V gene has CDR1 KGHSH and CDR2 LQKENI. CDR3 residues: CASSPIAGVGDTQYF. The DNA of the CDR3 is TGTGCCAGCTCACCCATAGCGGGAGTCGGAGATACGCAGTATTTT.

The chain links TRBV11-2 to TRBJ2-5; a possible D gene is TRBD2 (6 bases). Germline assignment: CDR1 SGHAT and CDR2 FQNNGV. With 6 bases removed from V and 4 bases from J, the gap between germline ends came to 18 bases. The CDR3 is made up of 15 amino acids. The CDR3 loop is CASSSTVAGRETQYF. The CDR3 DNA follows: TGTGCCAGCAGTTCGACCGTGGCCGGGAGAGAGACCCAGTACTTC.

J is TRBJ2-7 and V is TRBV7-9; D is unclear. Trimming left V 4 bases short and J 5 bases short, with 6 bases between. CDR1 SEHNR and CDR2 FQNEAQ come from the germline V gene (reference sequence). The CDR3 totals 11 residues. The CDR3 DNA is TGTGCCAGCAGCTCCCCCAACGAGCAGTACTTC. Encoded protein: CASSSPNEQYF. The whole variable domain, filled in from reference TRBV7-9 and TRBJ2-7, reads DTGVSQNPRHKITKRGQNVTFRCDPISEHNRLYWYRQTLGQGPEFLTYFQNEAQLEKSRLLSDRFSAERPKGSFSTLEIQRTEQGDSAMYLCASSSPNEQYFGPGTRLTVT.

The V call is TRBV7-9, the J call TRBJ2-7; 7 bases line up with TRBD1. This CDR3 has 13 amino acids. Per the germline V gene, CDR1 is SEHNR and CDR2 is FQNEAQ (reference sequence). V gave up 5 bases and J gave up 6 bases; unmatched junction bases: 7. In nucleotides, the CDR3 is TGTGCCAGCAGCCTCAGGGACAGCTCCGAGCAGTACTTC. Protein product: CASSLRDSSEQYF.

The V gene is TRBV19, the J gene TRBJ1-1, with 8 bases that match TRBD1. There are 15 residues in the CDR3. V gave up 7 bases and J gave up 2 bases; unmatched junction bases: 9. The germline gives CDR1 LNHDA, CDR2 SQIVND (reference sequence). The CDR3, as DNA: TGTGCCAGTACCATCACAGGGGGTAGAAACACTGAAGCTTTCTTT. This encodes CASTITGGRNTEAFF.

The chain is built from TRBV27 and TRBJ2-7, with a weak D call TRBD2 (6 bases). The CDR3 is 13 residues long. The V gene lost 4 bases and the J gene lost 1 base, with 8 bases spanning the gap. From germline, CDR1 is MNHEY and CDR2 SMNVEV (reference sequence). Here the CDR3 reads CASSWGTSYEQYF. The CDR3 DNA is TGTGCCAGCAGTTGGGGGACTTCCTACGAGCAGTACTTC.

V and J are TRBV5-1 and TRBJ1-1; 10 positions agree with TRBD1. CDR1 and CDR2 from the germline V gene are SGHRS and YFSETQ. J was trimmed by 2 bases and V by 4 bases; bases with no gene match: 8. The CDR3 consists of 16 residues. CDR3 DNA: TGCGCCAGCAGCGCCATGGGACAGGGGTCAAACACTGAAGCTTTCTTT. Its protein is CASSAMGQGSNTEAFF.

The rearrangement uses TRBV19 and TRBJ2-5, with D perhaps TRBD2 (7 bases). V was pared by 4 bases and J by 5 bases, with 17 bases between. The CDR3 totals 15 residues. Looked up from germline, CDR1 is LNHDA and CDR2 is SQIVND (reference sequence). The CDR3 coding sequence is TGTGCCAGTAGTAACTACGGGGGGCAAGGGGAGACCCAGTACTTC. Residues: CASSNYGGQGETQYF.

The chain links TRBV5-1 to TRBJ1-2; D gene unclear. CDR3 length equals 13 residues. Germline CDR1 reads SGHRS; CDR2 reads YFSETQ. V lost 2 bases to trimming and J lost 6 bases, with 11 bases between them. CDR3 region: CASSLRTADGYTF. As DNA, the CDR3 is TGCGCCAGCAGCTTAAGAACGGCGGATGGCTACACCTTC.

The rearrangement links TRBV5-1 to TRBJ2-5, with D possibly TRBD2 on 6 matching bases. The V end lost 2 bases, the J end lost 7 bases, and 15 bases lay between the germline ends. The germline V gene has CDR1 SGHRS and CDR2 YFSETQ. This CDR3 contains 14 residues. The CDR3 coding sequence is TGCGCCAGCAGCTTTGGGCTCGTCGGGGGGACCCAGTACTTC. It yields the protein CASSFGLVGGTQYF.

The CDR3 DNA reads as TGTGCCAGCAGCCCCCGGGGAAGGGTGGACACTGAAGCTTTCTTT. Amino acids: CASSPRGRVDTEAFF. J is TRBJ1-1 and V is TRBV14; D is uncertain. This CDR3 contains 15 residues. Germline V gene lookup returns CDR1 SGHDN and CDR2 FVKESK. V was clipped by 4 bases and J by 3 bases, with 15 bases between them.

The chain joins TRBV5-1 to TRBJ2-1; D may be TRBD1 (6 bases). Trimming pared 3 bases from V and 13 bases from J, leaving 17 bases between. Germline V gene lookup returns CDR1 SGHRS and CDR2 YFSETQ. The CDR3 consists of 13 residues. This chain's CDR3 is CASSSTGGGKQFF. The CDR3, as DNA: TGCGCCAGCAGCTCGACAGGAGGCGGTAAACAGTTCTTC.

J is TRBJ2-1 and V is TRBV3-1 (or the pseudogene TRBV3-2); TRBD1 is a possible D gene (5 bases). V was pared by 4 bases and J by 6 bases, with 19 bases between. The CDR3 sequence is 16 residues long. Germline loops: CDR1 LGHDT, CDR2 YNNKEL (reference sequence). CDR3 amino acids: CASSPGRAHLANEQFF. CDR3 in DNA: TGTGCCAGCAGCCCTGGCAGGGCTCATTTGGCCAATGAGCAGTTCTTC.

V and J are TRBV28 and TRBJ2-2; 9 nucleotides agree with TRBD2. The CDR3 has 15 amino acids. Losses at the gene ends were 9 bases for V and 5 bases for J; bases not matched to a gene: 10. Germline V gives CDR1 MDHEN, CDR2 SYDVKM. CDR3 nucleotide sequence: TGTGCCAGTACCAGGCGGGAGGGCCGGACCGGGGAGCTGTTTTTT. Protein: CASTRREGRTGELFF. Supplemented by reference TRBV28 and TRBJ2-2, the full variable domain reads DVKVTQSSRYLVKRTGEKVFLECVQDMDHENMFWYRQDPGLGLRLIYFSYDVKMKEKGDIPEGYSVSREKKERFSLILESASTNQTSMYLCASTRREGRTGELFFGEGSRLTVL.

As to this clone: This CDR3 is also generated by other DNA sequences in the sample. V gene TRBV6-5 combines with J gene TRBJ1-5; no clear D. V lost 6 bases and J 7 bases, leaving 10 bases between the germline ends. This CDR3 region has 12 residues. Germline CDR1 reads MNHEY; CDR2 reads SVGAGI. CDR3 protein: CASRASNQPQHF. The DNA of the CDR3 is TGTGCCAGCAGAGCCTCCAACCAGCCCCAGCATTTT.

With respect to this clone: Different DNA sequences within this sample yield the same CDR3. The chain combines TRBV4-2 with TRBJ2-7, with D perhaps TRBD2 (5 bases). CDR1 and CDR2 (germline): LGHNA, YNFKEQ. The CDR3 length is 14 residues. V lost 1 base and J lost 0, with 7 bases in between. Here the CDR3 reads CASSQVSDSYEQYF. CDR3 sequence (DNA): TGTGCCAGCAGCCAAGTTAGCGACTCCTACGAGCAGTACTTC.

V is TRBV28 and J is TRBJ1-1; D is perhaps TRBD1 (5 bases). The V gene's germline CDR1 is MDHEN and CDR2 SYDVKM. This CDR3 is 14 amino acids long. Deletions cut 5 bases from V and 3 bases from J, with 13 bases between. CDR3: CASSPPLGDTEAFF. The CDR3, as DNA: TGTGCCAGCAGTCCTCCTCTAGGGGACACTGAAGCTTTCTTT. Filled out from reference TRBV28 and TRBJ1-1, the complete variable domain reads DVKVTQSSRYLVKRTGEKVFLECVQDMDHENMFWYRQDPGLGLRLIYFSYDVKMKEKGDIPEGYSVSREKKERFSLILESASTNQTSMYLCASSPPLGDTEAFFGQGTRLTVV.

This rearrangement joins TRBV2 to TRBJ1-6, with 7 nucleotides matching TRBD1. In germline, CDR1 is SNHLY, CDR2 FYNNEI. V shed 8 bases and J 7 bases; nucleotides not matched to a gene: 8. This CDR3 contains 14 residues. The CDR3: CASSLDRSNSPLHF. The DNA of the CDR3 is TGTGCCAGCTCACTGGACAGGTCAAATTCACCCCTCCACTTT.

The V and J genes are TRBV9 and TRBJ2-1; a weak D match, TRBD2 (5 bases). The CDR3 sequence is 16 residues long. Trimming shortened V by 0 bases and J by 0 bases, and 10 bases separated the two germline ends. Looked up from germline, CDR1 is SGDLS and CDR2 is YYNGEE. The CDR3 nucleotides are TGTGCCAGCAGCGTAGGCGACACTAGCTCCTACAATGAGCAGTTCTTC. This sequence encodes CASSVGDTSSYNEQFF.

This clone has a single count. The chain recombines TRBV2 with TRBJ1-5; 8 bases map to TRBD1. The CDR3 has 18 residues. The V gene's germline CDR1 is SNHLY and CDR2 FYNNEI. Germline trimming cut 3 bases from V and 0 bases from J; bases unmatched to any gene: 10. CDR3 DNA sequence: TGTGCCAGCAGTGAGGGCAGGGGGCTGATCCATAGCAATCAGCCCCAGCATTTT. It yields the protein CASSEGRGLIHSNQPQHF.

V is TRBV5-1 and J is TRBJ2-6; no clear D. V shed 0 bases and J shed 3 bases, with 10 bases lying between them. Germline V gene data show CDR1 as SGHRS and CDR2 as YFSETQ. CDR3 length: 16 amino acids. The CDR3 bases are TGCGCCAGCAGCTTGGATGCGGTAAATGGGGCCAACGTCCTGACTTTC. It specifies CASSLDAVNGANVLTF. The variable domain in full, with the rest retrieved from reference TRBV5-1 and TRBJ2-6, is KAGVTQTPRYLIKTRGQQVTLSCSPISGHRSVSWYQQTPGQGLQFLFEYFSETQRNKGNFPGRFSGRQFSNSRSEMNVSTLELGDSALYLCASSLDAVNGANVLTFGAGSRLTVL.

This chain connects TRBV20-1 to TRBJ2-7; D not certain. CDR3 length: 12 residues. V lost 3 bases to trimming and J lost 2 bases, with 8 bases between them. Germline V gives CDR1 DFQATT, CDR2 SNEGSKA (reference sequence). In DNA form, the CDR3 reads TGCAGTGCTAGTCAGGAAACCTACGAGCAGTACTTC. This codes for CSASQETYEQYF.

The V and J genes are TRBV2 and TRBJ2-5; no clear D. This CDR3 is 15 amino acids long. V lost 1 base to trimming and J lost 5 bases, with 14 bases between them. CDR1 SNHLY and CDR2 FYNNEI come from the germline V gene. The CDR3 is CASSEVFVNTETQYF. Written as DNA, the CDR3 is TGTGCCAGCAGTGAAGTCTTCGTGAATACTGAGACCCAGTACTTC.

This rearrangement joins TRBV7-9 to TRBJ2-7, with a weak D call TRBD1 (5 bases). Trimming removed 2 bases from V and 1 base from J, with 6 bases in between. This CDR3 region has 13 residues. Germline CDR1 reads SEHNR; CDR2 reads FQNEAQ (reference sequence). The CDR3 region has the DNA TGTGCCAGCAGCTTACGACAGTCCTACGAGCAGTACTTC. Translating gives CASSLRQSYEQYF.

The chain combines TRBV24-1 with TRBJ2-7; 10 bases match TRBD1. The germline gives CDR1 KGHDR, CDR2 SFDVKD. The CDR3 has 15 residues. The V and J ends lost 5 bases and 2 bases, in that order; junction bases with no gene match: 5. The CDR3 coding sequence is TGTGCCACCAGTGCTCCCGGGACAGGGGCCTACGAGCAGTACTTC. It specifies CATSAPGTGAYEQYF.

The J gene is TRBJ2-3, the V gene TRBV15; a possible D gene is TRBD2 (7 bases). There are 16 residues in the CDR3. With 0 bases removed from V and 4 bases from J, the gap between germline ends came to 14 bases. CDR1 is LNHNV, CDR2 YYDKDF, per germline (reference sequence). CDR3 in amino acids: CATSREGGLHADTQYF. DNA for the CDR3: TGTGCCACCAGCAGAGAAGGGGGACTACACGCAGATACGCAGTATTTT.

This chain connects TRBV15 to TRBJ2-1, with 9 bases fitting TRBD2. Germline V gene data show CDR1 as LNHNV and CDR2 as YYDKDF (reference sequence). CDR3 size: 17 residues. Unmatched junction bases numbered 13, after V lost 3 bases and J lost 7 bases. CDR3 coding DNA: TGTGCCACCAGCAGCGGACTAGCGACGGGTCGTGGGAATGAGCAGTTCTTC. Translated: CATSSGLATGRGNEQFF.

There are a few counts of this clone. The J gene is TRBJ2-5, the V gene TRBV19; TRBD1 aligns across 8 bases. Trimming at V came to 3 bases and at J to 5 bases, leaving 5 bases not matched to a gene. Germline V gene lookup returns CDR1 LNHDA and CDR2 SQIVND (reference sequence). The CDR3 is made up of 14 amino acids. CDR3 sequence: CASSIQGADETQYF. CDR3 nucleotides: TGTGCCAGTAGTATCCAGGGGGCAGATGAGACCCAGTACTTC.